This T cell receptor beta chain is from a study of beta chain features in type 1 diabetes. TCRB transcripts that were expressed got sequenced, as all of the isolated RNA had been reverse transcribed. Profiled with immunoSEQ multiplex PCR; TCRdb holds only in-frame clones, not every one. The sample comprises over 350,000 clones, about 15% of which are singletons, and 0.019% rests with the top ten. Trimming removed 0 bases at V and 0 bases at J, with 4 bases between. CDR1 and CDR2 (germline): SGHRS, YFSETQ. This CDR3 spans 15 amino acids. Sequenced material: naive CD4+ T cells from blood. The chain has TRBV5-1 and TRBJ2-6; D is unresolved. This TCR was recovered from a woman under 30 in good health. CDR3 bases: TGCGCCAGCAGCTTGGCCGTCTCTGGGGCCAACGTCCTGACTTTC. Protein product: CASSLAVSGANVLTF. The full variable domain, rest sourced from reference TRBV5-1 and TRBJ2-6, is KAGVTQTPRYLIKTRGQQVTLSCSPISGHRSVSWYQQTPGQGLQFLFEYFSETQRNKGNFPGRFSGRQFSNSRSEMNVSTLELGDSALYLCASSLAVSGANVLTFGAGSRLTVL.